This entry features one T cell receptor beta chain sequence. Per the authors' pipeline: It was from reference gene primer amplification that nucleated cell counts were estimated. The method was immunoSEQ multiplex PCR; TCRdb's version includes in-frame clones alone and lacks a portion of them. Clone size and the V and J calls come from that table; the DNA yielded D and trimming. The sample contains 150,000 to 200,000 clones, around 79% of which appear only once. Per germline, CDR1 SGHAT and CDR2 FQNNGV. The CDR3 runs to 15 residues. Trimming left V 0 bases short and J 7 bases short, with 13 bases between. This entry belongs to a study of blood T cell repertoires in COVID-19.

Input material: peripheral blood. V is TRBV11-2 and J is TRBJ1-5; possibly TRBD1 for D (6 bases). The TCR was taken from a woman in her forties with COVID-19, enrolled during active disease. CDR3 region: CASSLDRGSWQPQHF. In DNA form, the CDR3 reads TGTGCCAGCAGCTTAGATAGGGGGTCGTGGCAGCCCCAGCATTTT.